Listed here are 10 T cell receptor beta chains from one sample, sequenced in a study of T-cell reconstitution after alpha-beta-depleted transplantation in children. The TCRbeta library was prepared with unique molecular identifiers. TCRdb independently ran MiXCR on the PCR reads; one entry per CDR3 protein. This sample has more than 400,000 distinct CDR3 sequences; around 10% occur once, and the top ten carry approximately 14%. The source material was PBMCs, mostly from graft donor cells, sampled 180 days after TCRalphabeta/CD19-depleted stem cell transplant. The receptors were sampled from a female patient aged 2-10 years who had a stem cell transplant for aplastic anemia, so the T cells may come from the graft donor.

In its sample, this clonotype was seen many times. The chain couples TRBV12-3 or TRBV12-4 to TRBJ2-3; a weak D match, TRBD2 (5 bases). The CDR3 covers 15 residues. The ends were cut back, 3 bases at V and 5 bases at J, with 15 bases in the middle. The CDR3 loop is CASSFVVVREDTQYF. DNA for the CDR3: TGTGCCAGCAGTTTTGTGGTAGTTCGGGAAGATACGCAGTATTTT.

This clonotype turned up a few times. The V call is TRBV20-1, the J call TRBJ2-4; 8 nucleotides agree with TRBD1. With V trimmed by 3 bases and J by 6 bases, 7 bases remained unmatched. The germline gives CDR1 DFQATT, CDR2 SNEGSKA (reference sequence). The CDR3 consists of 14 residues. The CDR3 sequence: CSASKGQGVNIQYF. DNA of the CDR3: TGCAGTGCTAGCAAAGGACAGGGTGTAAACATTCAGTACTTC.

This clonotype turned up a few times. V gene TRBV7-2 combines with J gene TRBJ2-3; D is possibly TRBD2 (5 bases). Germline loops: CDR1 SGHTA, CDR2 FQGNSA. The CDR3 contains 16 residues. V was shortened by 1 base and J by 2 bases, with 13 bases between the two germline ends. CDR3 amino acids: CASSLVRELVTDTQYF. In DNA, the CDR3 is TGTGCCAGCAGCTTAGTCCGGGAACTTGTCACAGATACGCAGTATTTT.

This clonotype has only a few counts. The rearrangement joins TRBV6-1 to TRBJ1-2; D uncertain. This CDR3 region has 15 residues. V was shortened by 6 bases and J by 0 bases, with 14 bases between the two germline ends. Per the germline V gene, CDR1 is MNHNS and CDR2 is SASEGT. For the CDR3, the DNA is TGTGCCAGCAGACCCCGGACGGCGGCTAACTATGGCTACACCTTC. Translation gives CASRPRTAANYGYTF.

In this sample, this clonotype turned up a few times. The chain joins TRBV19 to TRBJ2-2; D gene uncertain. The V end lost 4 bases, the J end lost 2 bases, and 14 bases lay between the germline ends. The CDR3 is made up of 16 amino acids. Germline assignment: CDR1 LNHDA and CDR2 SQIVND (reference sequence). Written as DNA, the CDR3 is TGTGCCAGTAGTAAACGCCAAATAATAAACACCGGGGAGCTGTTTTTT. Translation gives CASSKRQIINTGELFF.

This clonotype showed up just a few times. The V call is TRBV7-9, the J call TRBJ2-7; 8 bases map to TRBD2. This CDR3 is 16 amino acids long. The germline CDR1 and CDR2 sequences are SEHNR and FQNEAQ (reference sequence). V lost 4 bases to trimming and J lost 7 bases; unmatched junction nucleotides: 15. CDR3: CASSSSGSGRGVEQYV. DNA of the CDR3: TGTGCCAGCAGCTCTAGCGGGTCAGGGAGAGGTGTAGAGCAGTACGTC.

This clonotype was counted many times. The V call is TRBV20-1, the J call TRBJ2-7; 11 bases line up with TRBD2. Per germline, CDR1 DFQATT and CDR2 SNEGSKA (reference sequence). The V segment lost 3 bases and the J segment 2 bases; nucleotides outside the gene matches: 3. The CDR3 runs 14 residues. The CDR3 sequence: CSARTSGNAYEQYF. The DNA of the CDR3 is TGCAGTGCTAGGACTAGCGGGAATGCCTACGAGCAGTACTTC.

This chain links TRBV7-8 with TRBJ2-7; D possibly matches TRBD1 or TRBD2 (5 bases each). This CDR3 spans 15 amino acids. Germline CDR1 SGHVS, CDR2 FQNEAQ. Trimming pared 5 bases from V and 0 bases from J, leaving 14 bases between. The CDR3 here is CASSPGTGSSYEQYV. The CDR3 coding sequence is TGTGCCAGCAGCCCCGGGACGGGAAGCTCCTACGAGCAGTACGTC.

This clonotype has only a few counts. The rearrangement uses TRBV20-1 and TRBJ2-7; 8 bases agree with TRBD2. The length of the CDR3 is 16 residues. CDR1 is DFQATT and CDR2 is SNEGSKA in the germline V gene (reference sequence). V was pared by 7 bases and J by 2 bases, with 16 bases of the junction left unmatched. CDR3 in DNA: TGCAGTGATGATGATAGCGGGGCCCCTTTCGCCTACGAGCAGTACGTC. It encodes CSDDDSGAPFAYEQYV.

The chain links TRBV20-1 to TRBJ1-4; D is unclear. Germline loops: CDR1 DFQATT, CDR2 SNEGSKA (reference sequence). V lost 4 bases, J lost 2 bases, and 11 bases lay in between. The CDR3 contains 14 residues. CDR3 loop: CSAMWWATNEKLFF. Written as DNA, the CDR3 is TGCAGTGCTATGTGGTGGGCCACTAATGAAAAACTGTTTTTT.